A selection of T cell receptor beta chains follows, all from one sample in a study of T-cell memory formation after mild COVID-19. Using its own MiXCR run on the 5' RACE reads, TCRdb lists one record per CDR3 protein. Of roughly 500,000 distinct CDR3 sequences detected, approximately 20% appear once; the ten largest clones hold around 12%. The specimen sequenced was PBMCs or a T cell subset sorted from them (not recorded which). The source of these receptors is an adult woman who had mild COVID-19 (a few samples of this study predate the infection). Cell type and time point are not known. CDR3s include the opening cysteine and the closing phenylalanine or tryptophan. A D gene is named only where the DNA matches it firmly. Clone size is shown for a subset of rows, as once, few, many or a class of expanded clone.

j_call v_call d_call clone_size cdr3_nt cdr3_aa
TRBJ1-1 TRBV29-1 NA NA TGCAGCGGGTCACGGGGCAGTGGGGTGCGTGAAGCTTTCTTT CSGSRGSGVREAFF
TRBJ1-1 TRBV6-4 NA many TGTGCCAGCAGGCGGACGGAAAACACTGAAGCTTTCTTT CASRRTENTEAFF
TRBJ1-1 TRBV4-2 NA few TGTGCCAGCAGCCAACGGGCCGGCAGCTTGAACACTGAAGCTTTCTTT CASSQRAGSLNTEAFF
TRBJ1-1 TRBV5-1 TRBD1 few TGCGCCAGCAGCCCCGGGACAGGGGGAGGGTTCGAAGCTTTCTTT CASSPGTGGGFEAFF
TRBJ1-1 TRBV7-8 NA many TGTGCCAGCAGCTTGCGTCGGCCTTTCAGGAGAGATGACACTGAAGCTTTCTTT CASSLRRPFRRDDTEAFF
TRBJ1-1 TRBV5-1 TRBD1 few TGCGCCAGCAGCTCGGGACAGCGGGTCAACACTGAAGCTTTCTTT CASSSGQRVNTEAFF
TRBJ2-1 TRBV4-1 NA NA TGCGCCAGCAGCCTTGCCTCCGGACTTTTTCAATACAATGAGCAGTTCTTC CASSLASGLFQYNEQFF
TRBJ2-2 TRBV30 NA NA TGTGCCTGGAGTAGGGGCCCCACCGGGGAGCTGTTTTTT CAWSRGPTGELFF
TRBJ1-1 TRBV6-2/TRBV6-3 NA many TGTGCCAGCCGACAGGACCTAAATACTGAAGCTTTCTTT CASRQDLNTEAFF
TRBJ2-1 TRBV11-3 TRBD2 NA TGTGCCAGCAACCGCGGGAGGGATAATGAGCAGTTCTTC CASNRGRDNEQFF
TRBJ2-1 TRBV7-8 TRBD2 NA TGTGCCAGCAGCTTACCTATGACTAGCCCGCAGCAGTTCTTC CASSLPMTSPQQFF
TRBJ2-3 TRBV7-6 NA NA TGTGCCAGCAGTCGAGAGGGGAGAGCAGATACGCAGTATTTT CASSREGRADTQYF